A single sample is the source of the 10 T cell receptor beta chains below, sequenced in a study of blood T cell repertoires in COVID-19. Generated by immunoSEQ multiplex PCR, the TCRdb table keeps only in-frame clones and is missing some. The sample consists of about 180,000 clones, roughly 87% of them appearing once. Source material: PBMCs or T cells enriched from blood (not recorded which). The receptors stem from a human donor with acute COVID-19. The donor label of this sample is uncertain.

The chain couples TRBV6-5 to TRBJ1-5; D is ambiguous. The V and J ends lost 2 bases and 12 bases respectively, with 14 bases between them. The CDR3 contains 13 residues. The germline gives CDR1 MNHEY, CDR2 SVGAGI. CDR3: CASSYRVGEVQHF. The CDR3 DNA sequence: TGTGCCAGCAGTTACCGGGTCGGGGAGGTCCAGCATTTT.

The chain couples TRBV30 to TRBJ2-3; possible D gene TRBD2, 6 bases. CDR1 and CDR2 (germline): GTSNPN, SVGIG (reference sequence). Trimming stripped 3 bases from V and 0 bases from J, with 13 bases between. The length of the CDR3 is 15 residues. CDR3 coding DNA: TGTGCCTGGAGCCTAGCGAAGGGGAGCACAGATACGCAGTATTTT. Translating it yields CAWSLAKGSTDTQYF.

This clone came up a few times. This chain's CDR3 is CAGARGDEQFF. CDR3 DNA sequence: TGTGCCGGGGCCAGGGGGGATGAGCAGTTCTTC. V is TRBV6-5 and J is TRBJ2-1; maybe TRBD1 (7 bases). Germline-derived CDR1 and CDR2 are MNHEY and SVGAGI. Between the trimmed V and J ends, which lost 11 bases and 8 bases, there was a span of 13 bases. This CDR3 contains 11 residues.

For the CDR3, the DNA is TGTGCCAGCAGTGAAGTTCCCGGGGGAGGAAATGAGCAGTTCTTC. Residues: CASSEVPGGGNEQFF. The chain uses TRBV6-1 and TRBJ2-1; tentatively, D is TRBD2 (6 bases). The length of the CDR3 is 15 residues. Between the trimmed V and J ends, which lost 1 base and 7 bases, there was a span of 14 bases. The germline CDR1 and CDR2 sequences are MNHNS and SASEGT.

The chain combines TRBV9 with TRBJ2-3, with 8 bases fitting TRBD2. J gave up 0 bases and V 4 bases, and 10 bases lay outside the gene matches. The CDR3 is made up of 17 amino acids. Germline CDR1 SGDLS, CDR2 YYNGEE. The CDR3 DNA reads TGTGCCAGCAGCATCCGTGGAGCGGGGGTCAGCACAGATACGCAGTATTTT. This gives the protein CASSIRGAGVSTDTQYF.

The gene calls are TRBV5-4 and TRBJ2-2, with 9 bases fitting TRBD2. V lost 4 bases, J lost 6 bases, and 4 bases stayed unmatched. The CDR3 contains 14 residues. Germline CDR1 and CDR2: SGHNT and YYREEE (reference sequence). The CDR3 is CASSRAGGSGELFF. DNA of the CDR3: TGTGCCAGCAGCAGAGCGGGGGGATCCGGGGAGCTGTTTTTT. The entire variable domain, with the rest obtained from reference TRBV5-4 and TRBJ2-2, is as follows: ETGVTQSPTHLIKTRGQQVTLRCSSQSGHNTVSWYQQALGQGPQFIFQYYREEENGRGNFPPRFSGLQFPNYSSELNVNALELDDSALYLCASSRAGGSGELFFGEGSRLTVL.

The DNA of the CDR3 is TGTGCCAGCAGCTTAACACGGGGCGGGACTTCTGAGTTCTTC. Its protein is CASSLTRGGTSEFF. The chain carries TRBV11-2 and TRBJ2-1, with a possible D match to TRBD2 (6 bases). With 2 bases removed from V and 14 bases from J, the gap between germline ends came to 19 bases. There are 14 residues in the CDR3. Per the germline V gene, CDR1 is SGHAT and CDR2 is FQNNGV. The full variable domain, rest sourced from reference TRBV11-2 and TRBJ2-1, is EAGVAQSPRYKIIEKRQSVAFWCNPISGHATLYWYQQILGQGPKLLIQFQNNGVVDDSQLPKDRFSAERLKGVDSTLKIQPAKLEDSAVYLCASSLTRGGTSEFFGPGTRLTVL.

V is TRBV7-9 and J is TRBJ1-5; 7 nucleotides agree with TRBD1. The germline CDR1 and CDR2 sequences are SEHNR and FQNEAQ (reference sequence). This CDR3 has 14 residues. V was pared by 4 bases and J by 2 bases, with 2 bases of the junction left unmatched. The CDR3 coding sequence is TGTGCCAGCAGCTGGGGGACAGGCAATCAGCCCCAGCATTTT. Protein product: CASSWGTGNQPQHF. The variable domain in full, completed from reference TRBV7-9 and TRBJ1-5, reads DTGVSQNPRHKITKRGQNVTFRCDPISEHNRLYWYRQTLGQGPEFLTYFQNEAQLEKSRLLSDRFSAERPKGSFSTLEIQRTEQGDSAMYLCASSWGTGNQPQHFGDGTRLSIL.

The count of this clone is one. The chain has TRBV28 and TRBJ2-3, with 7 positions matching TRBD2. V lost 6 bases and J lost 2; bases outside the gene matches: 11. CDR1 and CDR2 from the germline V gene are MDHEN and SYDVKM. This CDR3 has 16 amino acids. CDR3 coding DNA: TGTGCCAGCAGCCCCAGTCGGGGGGTCCTCACAGATACGCAGTATTTT. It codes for CASSPSRGVLTDTQYF.

The CDR3: CASSVGEGSSYEQYF. The CDR3 nucleotides read TGTGCCAGCAGCGTAGGGGAGGGGAGCTCCTACGAGCAGTACTTC. J is TRBJ2-7 and V is TRBV9; TRBD2 aligns across 7 bases. Germline assignment: CDR1 SGDLS and CDR2 YYNGEE. The trim removed 0 bases at V and 0 bases at J, leaving 3 bases unmatched. This CDR3 region has 15 residues.